These T cell receptor beta chains were read from a single sample in a study of response to subunit inactivated influenza vaccine. TCRdb fed the RT-PCR reads into MiXCR, producing one record per CDR3 protein. Here the sample spans roughly 540,000 distinct CDR3 sequences, around 21% being singletons. These same data were also listed under a study on T cells expressing NK-cell markers.

This specimen consisted of CD4+ T cells sorted from PBMCs, obtained 11 to 12 days after vaccination. These receptor sequences come from a man in his fifties or sixties who received an inactivated influenza vaccine. Both conserved end residues are part of each CDR3. The D gene is left open where the match is weak. Expanded clones are given a class, and other clones once, few, many or no size at all.

NA,TRBJ2-1,few,TRBV10-3,TGTGCCATCAGTGAGTCCCCAGGGATAACCTACAATGAGCAGTTCTTC,CAISESPGITYNEQFF
TRBD2,TRBJ2-5,few,TRBV7-7,TGTGCCAGCAGCCAGTATTTAGCGGGAGGAGGAGAGACCCAGTACTTC,CASSQYLAGGGETQYF
NA,TRBJ1-4,NA,TRBV20-1,TGCAGTGCTAGGCGAGGGACATCAACTAATGAAAAACTGTTTTTT,CSARRGTSTNEKLFF
TRBD2,TRBJ2-3,NA,TRBV20-1,TGCTGTGCCCAGGCGGCGGGCGGGAGGGATAGGACAGATACGCAGTATTTT,CCAQAAGGRDRTDTQYF
TRBD1,TRBJ1-5,NA,TRBV12-3/TRBV12-4,TGTGCCAGCAGTCTCAAGGGGGCCGGGGGTCAGCCCCAGCATTTT,CASSLKGAGGQPQHF
NA,TRBJ2-7,few,TRBV7-2,TGTGCCAGCAGCTCAGATATTCTCCACGAGCAGTACTTC,CASSSDILHEQYF
TRBD1,TRBJ1-2,NA,TRBV6-5,TGTGCCAGCAGTTACCGAAGACAGGGGAATGGCTACACCTTC,CASSYRRQGNGYTF
NA,TRBJ2-1,many,TRBV7-2,TGTGCCAGCAGCTTAGGTAGAGACAATGAGCAGTTCTTC,CASSLGRDNEQFF
TRBD2,TRBJ2-3,NA,TRBV7-3,TGTGCCAGCAGCCCCGGGACTAGCGGGAGACTAACAGATACGCAGTATTTT,CASSPGTSGRLTDTQYF
NA,TRBJ2-1,NA,TRBV6-2/TRBV6-3,TGTGCCAGCCTGGGGGGGCCGGCCAATGAGCAGTTCTTC,CASLGGPANEQFF
NA,TRBJ1-1,few,TRBV12-3/TRBV12-4,TGTGCCAGCAGTTGGGCAAAAGGGGTATGGACTGAAGCTTTCTTT,CASSWAKGVWTEAFF
TRBD1,TRBJ2-1,few,TRBV7-6,TGTGCCAGCAGCTTAGCGCCGGGACAGGGGGGGAATGAGCAGTTCTTC,CASSLAPGQGGNEQFF
TRBD2,TRBJ2-5,NA,TRBV11-2,TGTGCCACCCAGCCTGGGCGGGGGGGGTACCAAGAGACCCAGTACTTC,CATQPGRGGYQETQYF
NA,TRBJ2-4,NA,TRBV11-2,TGTGCCAGCAGCTTAGTGGGGCAGGGGACCAAAAACATTCAGTACTTC,CASSLVGQGTKNIQYF
NA,TRBJ2-3,few,TRBV20-1,TGCAGTGCTAGAGATGCACATGCGGGTGCAGATACGCAGTATTTT,CSARDAHAGADTQYF
NA,TRBJ2-6,NA,TRBV10-3,TGTGCCATCAGTGAGAAGGGATCGATCTCTGGGGCCAACGTCCTGACTTTC,CAISEKGSISGANVLTF
NA,TRBJ2-7,many,TRBV5-1,TGCGCCAGCAGTGAGGGAACAGCCTACGAGCAGTACTTC,CASSEGTAYEQYF
NA,TRBJ2-1,NA,TRBV11-2,TGTGCCAGCAGCTTAGCCCCCGGACGGAACAATGAGCAGTTCTTC,CASSLAPGRNNEQFF
TRBD1,TRBJ1-1,NA,TRBV11-2,TGTGCCAGCAGTCGGGACAGGGGATTATCGGAAGCTTTCTTT,CASSRDRGLSEAFF
NA,TRBJ1-2,few,TRBV2,TGTGCCAGCAGTGAAGCGCTCGGTCTCGGTGGCTACACCTTC,CASSEALGLGGYTF
NA,TRBJ2-2,few,TRBV29-1,TGCAGCGTTGTTGTGGGGGGAACCGGGGAGCTGTTTTTT,CSVVVGGTGELFF
NA,TRBJ1-6,NA,TRBV20-1,TGCAGTGCTCCGTCCCTGGGAGGGGCCCTCCACTTT,CSAPSLGGALHF
TRBD2,TRBJ2-3,few,TRBV20-1,TGCAGTGCTAGGGCGGGGGGCCAAGATACGCAGTATTTT,CSARAGGQDTQYF
NA,TRBJ2-2,many,TRBV7-9,TGTGCCAGCAGCCTCGAGGGGTTCGGGGAGCTGTTTTTT,CASSLEGFGELFF
NA,TRBJ2-5,NA,TRBV3-1,TGTGCCAGCAGCCAAGACGTAGCTAGGGGCCAAGAGACCCAGTACTTC,CASSQDVARGQETQYF
NA,TRBJ2-1,few,TRBV5-1,TGCGCCAGCAGCGCATTAGCTAGCCGGGACAATGAGCAGTTCTTC,CASSALASRDNEQFF
NA,TRBJ2-3,NA,TRBV29-1,TGCAGCGTTGAAGTCGATACAGATACGCAGTATTTT,CSVEVDTDTQYF
NA,TRBJ2-6,many,TRBV6-5,TGTGCCAGCAGTTTTAGGGGGGCCCTAGGTGGCGGGGCCAACGTCCTGACTTTC,CASSFRGALGGGANVLTF
NA,TRBJ1-5,many,TRBV7-9,TGTGCCAGCAGCTTTGGCCTAGACAATCAGCCCCAGCATTTT,CASSFGLDNQPQHF
TRBD2,TRBJ2-1,many,TRBV5-1,TGCGCCAGCAGCGTCCCTAGCGGAAATGAGCAGTTCTTC,CASSVPSGNEQFF
TRBD2,TRBJ2-3,few,TRBV12-3/TRBV12-4,TGTGCCAGCAGCTTCCGGTGGCGGGGGGCCACTAGCACAGATACGCAGTATTTT,CASSFRWRGATSTDTQYF
NA,TRBJ2-3,few,TRBV7-9,TGTGCCAGCAGCTTAATTTTGTCCGGAAACACAGATACGCAGTATTTT,CASSLILSGNTDTQYF
NA,TRBJ1-1,few,TRBV6-1,TGTGCCAGCAGCCGCTCCCGGACAGACAACACTGAAGCTTTCTTT,CASSRSRTDNTEAFF
TRBD1,TRBJ1-2,NA,TRBV6-2/TRBV6-3,TGTGCCAGCAGGTACGGGACAGGGGGTCCCAACTATGGCTACACCTTC,CASRYGTGGPNYGYTF
TRBD1,TRBJ1-1,few,TRBV5-1,TGCGCCAGCAGCTTTTCGGACAGGGGAATAGCTGCTTTCTTT,CASSFSDRGIAAFF
NA,TRBJ2-3,NA,TRBV3-1,TGTGCCAGCAGCCAAGATACCCGGGAAGGCGGTACGCAGTATTTT,CASSQDTREGGTQYF
TRBD1,TRBJ1-1,few,TRBV5-1,TGCGCCAGCAGCTTTCTTACAGGGGATGTTACTGAAGCTTTCTTT,CASSFLTGDVTEAFF
NA,TRBJ2-1,few,TRBV5-1,TGCGCCAGCAGCTCGGACAGTCGGAGTCATGAGCAGTTCTTC,CASSSDSRSHEQFF
TRBD2,TRBJ2-5,NA,TRBV6-1,TGTGCCAGCAGTGTTGTGGGGGAGGGGACCCAGTACTTC,CASSVVGEGTQYF
NA,TRBJ1-2,NA,TRBV7-2,TGTGCCAGCAGCTTAGCGGGGCAGTTTGGTGGCTACACCTTC,CASSLAGQFGGYTF
NA,TRBJ2-6,NA,TRBV19,TGTGCCAGTAGTATAGCCTGGGGAGGTTCTGGGGCCAACGTCCTGACTTTC,CASSIAWGGSGANVLTF
NA,TRBJ2-5,NA,TRBV7-7,TGTGCCAGCAGAGGTATAGGACAAGAGACCCAGTACTTC,CASRGIGQETQYF
NA,TRBJ2-2,once,TRBV27,TGTGCCAGCAGTTTTCGGAATCCGGGACAGAACACCGGGGAGCTGTTTTTT,CASSFRNPGQNTGELFF
TRBD2,TRBJ2-2,many,TRBV3-1,TGTGCCAGCAGTACCGGGACTACTAACACCGGGGAGCTGTTTTTT,CASSTGTTNTGELFF
NA,TRBJ2-7,NA,TRBV29-1,TGCAGCGTTGCGGAGGGGGGCTCCTACGAGCAGTACTTC,CSVAEGGSYEQYF
NA,TRBJ2-7,few,TRBV27,TGTGCCAGCAGACCACGGGACCGCTTGGGAGAGCAGTACTTC,CASRPRDRLGEQYF
NA,TRBJ1-1,few,TRBV12-3/TRBV12-4,TGTGCCAGCAGTTTCTACGGCACCGCGGATGAAGCTTTCTTT,CASSFYGTADEAFF